This record looks at one T cell receptor beta chain sequence and its context. The data stem from a study of blood T cell repertoires in COVID-19. Study at large: Donors in the United States, Italy and Spain gave samples during acute or convalescent COVID-19.

Trimming shortened V by 3 bases and J by 7 bases, and 13 bases separated the two germline ends. The length of the CDR3 is 14 residues. Germline V lookup: CDR1 LNHDA, CDR2 SQIVND (reference sequence). Using immunoSEQ multiplex PCR, the repertoire was profiled, and TCRdb retains in-frame clones only, with some absent. The top ten hold around 1% of the sample, which has hundreds of thousands of clones, around 83% seen once. The rearrangement links TRBV19 to TRBJ2-1; weak D call: TRBD2 (6 bases). The source is a man in his forties with acute or convalescent COVID-19. Material for sequencing was peripheral blood. The CDR3 DNA is TGTGCCAGTAGTATTCAGGTTGGGAGGAATGAGCAGTTCTTC. As protein: CASSIQVGRNEQFF.